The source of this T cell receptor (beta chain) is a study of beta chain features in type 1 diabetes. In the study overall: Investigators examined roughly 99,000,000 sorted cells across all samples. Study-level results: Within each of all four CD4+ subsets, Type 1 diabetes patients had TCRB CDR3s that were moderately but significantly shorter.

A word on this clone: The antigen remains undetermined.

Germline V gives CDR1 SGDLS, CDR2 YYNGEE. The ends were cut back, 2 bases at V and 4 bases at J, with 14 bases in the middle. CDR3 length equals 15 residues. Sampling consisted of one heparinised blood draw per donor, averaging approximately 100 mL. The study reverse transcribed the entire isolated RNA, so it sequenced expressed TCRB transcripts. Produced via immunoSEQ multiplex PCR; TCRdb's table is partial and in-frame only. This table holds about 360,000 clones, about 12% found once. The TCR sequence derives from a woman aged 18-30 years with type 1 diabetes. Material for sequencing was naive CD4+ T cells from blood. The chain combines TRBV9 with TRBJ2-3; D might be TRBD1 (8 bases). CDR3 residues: CASSVQGAGADTQYF. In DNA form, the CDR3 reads TGTGCCAGCAGCGTTCAGGGGGCGGGGGCAGATACGCAGTATTTT.